This passage covers 16 T cell receptor beta chains from one sample sequenced in a study of control samples from healthy donors and cancer patients. TCRdb's table, derived via immunoSEQ multiplex PCR, lists solely in-frame clones and lacks some. The profile shows 130,000 or so clones, more than 70% of them singletons. Material: blood. The receptors were gathered from a middle-aged man in good health.

In its sample, this clone was seen once. The rearrangement joins TRBV12-3 or TRBV12-4 to TRBJ2-5; unclear D gene. Trimming removed 0 bases from V and 8 bases from J, with 4 bases in between. This CDR3 is built from 11 residues. The CDR3 nucleotides are TGTGCCAGCAGTTTAGCGCTTACCCAGTACTTC. Translating gives CASSLALTQYF.

The rearrangement joins TRBV7-6 to TRBJ2-2, with D perhaps TRBD1 (5 bases). V lost 2 bases, J lost 3 bases, and 10 bases lay in between. Germline-derived CDR1 and CDR2 are SGHVS and FNYEAQ. The CDR3 extends over 15 amino acids. CDR3 in DNA: TGTGCCAGCAGCTTAACTACAGGATACACCGGGGAGCTGTTTTTT. It translates to CASSLTTGYTGELFF.

V and J are TRBV11-2 and TRBJ2-1; TRBD2 agrees at 8 bases. The V gene end was trimmed by 5 bases and the J gene end by 9 bases; junction bases not matched to a gene: 3. This CDR3 is 12 amino acids long. Germline V CDR1 and CDR2: SGHAT, FQNNGV. The CDR3: CASSRGGGEQFF. The CDR3 DNA sequence: TGTGCCAGCAGCCGGGGGGGCGGTGAGCAGTTCTTC.

J is TRBJ2-5 and V is TRBV27; maybe TRBD2 (5 bases). V lost 10 bases, J lost 1 base, and 25 bases lay in between. This CDR3 contains 17 residues. CDR1 MNHEY and CDR2 SMNVEV come from the germline V gene (reference sequence). In nucleotides, the CDR3 is TGTGCCACGGGATTTGTTGGACCCCCCTTGGGCCAAGAGACCCAGTACTTC. It is translated as CATGFVGPPLGQETQYF.

The rearrangement links TRBV15 to TRBJ1-4; D is undetermined. The CDR3 runs to 16 residues. The V gene's germline CDR1 is LNHNV and CDR2 YYDKDF (reference sequence). V was shortened by 4 bases and J by 4 bases, with 16 bases between the two germline ends. This chain's CDR3 is CATSTEGFPVNEKLFF. In nucleotides, the CDR3 is TGTGCCACCAGCACCGAGGGATTTCCTGTTAATGAAAAACTGTTTTTT.

The rearrangement links TRBV5-6 to TRBJ1-2; the match to TRBD1 covers 7 bases. The CDR3 loop spans 11 amino acids. Germline V lookup: CDR1 SGHDT, CDR2 YYEEEE. Trimming took 2 bases from V and 13 from J; bases not matched to a gene: 5. The CDR3 spells CASSLQGICTF. The CDR3 DNA is TGTGCCAGCAGCTTACAGGGGATCTGCACCTTC.

This sequence joins TRBV4-1 and TRBJ1-2, with D perhaps matching TRBD1 (5 bases). The ends were cut back, 1 base at V and 2 bases at J, with 11 bases in the middle. Germline assignment: CDR1 MGHRA and CDR2 YSYEKL. CDR3 length equals 15 residues. CDR3 DNA: TGCGCCAGCAGCCAAGTGGGGGGGAAGAACTATGGCTACACCTTC. Its protein product is CASSQVGGKNYGYTF.

J is TRBJ2-2 and V is TRBV7-8, with D perhaps TRBD2 (5 bases). Deletions cut 6 bases from V and 7 bases from J, with 18 bases between. CDR3 length: 15 amino acids. The germline V gene has CDR1 SGHVS and CDR2 FQNEAQ. This CDR3 is CASRLIGGLSGELFF. As DNA, the CDR3 is TGTGCCAGCAGGCTGATCGGAGGTCTAAGCGGGGAGCTGTTTTTT.

The V call is TRBV6-6, the J call TRBJ2-5, with D perhaps given as TRBD1 or TRBD2 (5 bases each). Trimming stripped 5 bases from V and 4 bases from J, with 8 bases between. The CDR3 totals 12 residues. The V gene's germline CDR1 is MNHNY and CDR2 SVGAGI (reference sequence). DNA for the CDR3: TGTGCCAGCAGTCAGGGACCAGAGACCCAGTACTTC. Translated, it gives CASSQGPETQYF.

The chain has TRBV11-2 and TRBJ1-5; D not resolved. The V end lost 4 bases, the J end lost 1 base, and 11 bases lay between the germline ends. The CDR3 is 15 residues long. Germline V CDR1 and CDR2: SGHAT, FQNNGV. The CDR3 sequence is CASSSSTGSNQPQHF. The CDR3, as DNA: TGTGCCAGCAGCTCCAGTACTGGAAGCAATCAGCCCCAGCATTTT.

This chain's CDR3 is CASNARVGEAFF. Written as DNA, the CDR3 is TGTGCCAGCAATGCCAGGGTGGGTGAAGCTTTCTTT. V gene TRBV12-3 or TRBV12-4 combines with J gene TRBJ1-1; weak D call: TRBD1 (5 bases). The CDR3 covers 12 residues. Deletions cut 7 bases from V and 7 bases from J, with 13 bases between.

The CDR3 protein is CASSLVGGGHTEAFF. The CDR3 DNA is TGTGCCAGCAGTTTAGTCGGTGGAGGGCACACTGAAGCTTTCTTT. The V call is TRBV27, the J call TRBJ1-1, with D uncertain. The germline V gene has CDR1 MNHEY and CDR2 SMNVEV (reference sequence). With 2 bases removed from V and 3 bases from J, the gap between germline ends came to 13 bases. CDR3 length: 15 residues.

The chain links TRBV19 to TRBJ1-1, with 9 bases matching TRBD1. CDR1 and CDR2 from the germline V gene are LNHDA and SQIVND (reference sequence). The CDR3 contains 19 residues. The V gene end was trimmed by 3 bases and the J gene end by 1 base; junction bases not matched to a gene: 15. Written as DNA, the CDR3 is TGTGCCAGTAGTATCCCCAGGGACAGGGTCCCCCGTGGGAACACTGAAGCTTTCTTT. Translation gives CASSIPRDRVPRGNTEAFF.

The chain is built from TRBV10-3 and TRBJ2-7; D might be TRBD1 or TRBD2, each matching 5 bases. The CDR3 spans 16 residues. The germline gives CDR1 ENHRY, CDR2 SYGVKD. V was trimmed by 3 bases and J by 0 bases, leaving 15 bases between them. The CDR3 reads CAISDTGRQSSYEQYF. DNA of the CDR3: TGTGCCATCAGTGATACGGGACGACAAAGCTCCTACGAGCAGTACTTC.

The sample holds one count of this clone. The chain links TRBV7-6 to TRBJ2-3; 11 nucleotides line up with TRBD2. Looked up from germline, CDR1 is SGHVS and CDR2 is FNYEAQ. This CDR3 contains 15 residues. The V and J ends lost 4 bases and 1 base, in that order; junction bases with no gene match: 1. The CDR3 loop reads CASSSLAGGTDTQYF. In nucleotides, the CDR3 is TGTGCCAGCAGCTCACTAGCGGGGGGCACAGATACGCAGTATTTT.

The chain links TRBV9 to TRBJ1-2; no clear D gene. Germline values: CDR1 SGDLS, CDR2 YYNGEE. This CDR3 is 13 amino acids long. V was cut by 0 bases and J by 3 bases, with 6 bases left in between. CDR3 loop: CASSVAQHYGYTF. The CDR3 nucleotides are TGTGCCAGCAGCGTAGCGCAGCACTATGGCTACACCTTC.